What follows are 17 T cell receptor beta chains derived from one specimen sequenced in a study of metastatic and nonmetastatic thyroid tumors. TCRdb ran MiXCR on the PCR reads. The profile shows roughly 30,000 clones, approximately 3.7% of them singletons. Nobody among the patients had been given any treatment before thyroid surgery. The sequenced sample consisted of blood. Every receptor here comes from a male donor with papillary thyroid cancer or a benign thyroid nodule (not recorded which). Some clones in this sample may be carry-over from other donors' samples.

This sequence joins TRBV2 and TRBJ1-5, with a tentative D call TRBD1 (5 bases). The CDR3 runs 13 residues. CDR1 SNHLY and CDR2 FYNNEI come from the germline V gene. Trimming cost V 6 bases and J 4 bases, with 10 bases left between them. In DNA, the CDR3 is TGTGCCAGCAGAACGCAGGGAAATCAGCCCCAGCATTTT. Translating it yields CASRTQGNQPQHF. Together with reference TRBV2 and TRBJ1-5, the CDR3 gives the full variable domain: EPEVTQTPSHQVTQMGQEVILRCVPISNHLYFYWYRQILGQKVEFLVSFYNNEISEKSEIFDDQFSVERPDGSNFTLKIRSTKLEDSAMYFCASRTQGNQPQHFGDGTRLSIL.

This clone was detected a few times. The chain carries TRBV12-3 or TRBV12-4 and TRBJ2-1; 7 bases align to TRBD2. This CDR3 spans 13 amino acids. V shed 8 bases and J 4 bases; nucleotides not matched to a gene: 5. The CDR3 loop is CASEASGYNEQFF. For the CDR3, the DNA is TGTGCCAGCGAAGCTAGCGGTTACAATGAGCAGTTCTTC.

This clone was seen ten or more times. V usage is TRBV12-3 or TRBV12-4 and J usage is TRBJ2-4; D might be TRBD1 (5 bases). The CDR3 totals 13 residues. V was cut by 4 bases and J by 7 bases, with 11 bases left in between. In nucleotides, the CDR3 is TGTGCCAGCAGTTCCTCGGCAGGGAACATTCAGTACTTC. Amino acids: CASSSSAGNIQYF.

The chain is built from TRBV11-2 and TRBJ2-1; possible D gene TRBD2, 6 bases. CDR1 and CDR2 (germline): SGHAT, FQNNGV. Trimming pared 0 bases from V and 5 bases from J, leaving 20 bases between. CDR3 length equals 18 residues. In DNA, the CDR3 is TGTGCCAGCAGCTTAGATCCCCACCGGGCGGGACTGAACAATGAGCAGTTCTTC. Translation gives CASSLDPHRAGLNNEQFF.

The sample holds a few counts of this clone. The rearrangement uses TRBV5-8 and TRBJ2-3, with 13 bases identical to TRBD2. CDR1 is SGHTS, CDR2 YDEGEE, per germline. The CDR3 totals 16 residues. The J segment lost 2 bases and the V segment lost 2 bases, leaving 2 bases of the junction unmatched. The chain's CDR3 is CASSLLAGGPTDTQYF. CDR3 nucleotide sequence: TGTGCCAGCAGCTTACTAGCGGGAGGGCCCACAGATACGCAGTATTTT. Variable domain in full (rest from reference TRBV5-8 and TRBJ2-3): EAGVTQSPTHLIKTRGQQATLRCSPISGHTSVYWYQQALGLGLQFLLWYDEGEERNRGNFPPRFSGRQFPNYSSELNVNALELEDSALYLCASSLLAGGPTDTQYFGPGTRLTVL.

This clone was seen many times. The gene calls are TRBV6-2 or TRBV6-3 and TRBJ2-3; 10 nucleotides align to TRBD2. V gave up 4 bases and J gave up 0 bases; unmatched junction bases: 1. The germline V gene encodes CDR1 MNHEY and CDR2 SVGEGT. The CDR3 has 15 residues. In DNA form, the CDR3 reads TGTGCCAGCAGTTTGACTAGCGGGAGCACAGATACGCAGTATTTT. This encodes CASSLTSGSTDTQYF.

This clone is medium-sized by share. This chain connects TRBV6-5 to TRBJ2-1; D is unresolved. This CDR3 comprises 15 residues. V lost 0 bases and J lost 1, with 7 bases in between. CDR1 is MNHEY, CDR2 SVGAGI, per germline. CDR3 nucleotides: TGTGCCAGCAGTTACTCTGGGCCTTCCTACAATGAGCAGTTCTTC. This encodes CASSYSGPSYNEQFF.

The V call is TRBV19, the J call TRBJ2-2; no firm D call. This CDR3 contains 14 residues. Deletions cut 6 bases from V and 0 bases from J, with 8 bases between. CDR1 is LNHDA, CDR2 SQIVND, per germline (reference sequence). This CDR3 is CASRSDANTGELFF. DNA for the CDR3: TGTGCCAGTAGATCGGACGCGAACACCGGGGAGCTGTTTTTT.

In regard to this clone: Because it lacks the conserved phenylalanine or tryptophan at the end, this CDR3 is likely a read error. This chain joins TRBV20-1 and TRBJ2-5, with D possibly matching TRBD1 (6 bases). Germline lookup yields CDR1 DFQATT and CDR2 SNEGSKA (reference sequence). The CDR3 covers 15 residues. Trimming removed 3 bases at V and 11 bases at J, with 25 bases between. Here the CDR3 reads CSASRGGLGYNEQYV. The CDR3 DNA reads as TGCAGTGCTAGCCGAGGGGGTTTAGGGTACAATGAGCAGTACGTC.

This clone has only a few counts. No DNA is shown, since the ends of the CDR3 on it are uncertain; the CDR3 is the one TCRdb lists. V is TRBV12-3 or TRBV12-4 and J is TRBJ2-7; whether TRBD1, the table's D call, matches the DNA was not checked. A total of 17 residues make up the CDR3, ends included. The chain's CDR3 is CASSFGQGRKCTYEQYF.

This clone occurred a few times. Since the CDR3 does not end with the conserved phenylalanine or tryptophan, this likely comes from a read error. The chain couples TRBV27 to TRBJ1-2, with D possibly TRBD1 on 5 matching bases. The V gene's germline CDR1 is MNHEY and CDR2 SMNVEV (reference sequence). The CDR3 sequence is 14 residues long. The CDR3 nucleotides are TGCGCCAGCAGTTTGGGACCGGCACCATATTGCTACACCGTC. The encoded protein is CASSLGPAPYCYTV.

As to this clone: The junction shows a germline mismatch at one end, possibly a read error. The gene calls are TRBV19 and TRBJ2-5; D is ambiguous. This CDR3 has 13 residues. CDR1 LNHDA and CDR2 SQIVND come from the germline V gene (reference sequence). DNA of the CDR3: TGTGCCAGTCGAGGACCTACCCAGGAGAACCAGTACTTC. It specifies CASRGPTQENQYF.

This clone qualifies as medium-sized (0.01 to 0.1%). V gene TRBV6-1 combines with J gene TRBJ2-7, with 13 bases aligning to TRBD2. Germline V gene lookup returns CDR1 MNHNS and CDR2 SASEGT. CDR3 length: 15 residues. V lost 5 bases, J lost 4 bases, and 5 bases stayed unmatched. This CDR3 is CASSPTGLAGYEQYF. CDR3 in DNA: TGTGCCAGCAGTCCGACGGGACTAGCGGGATACGAGCAGTACTTC.

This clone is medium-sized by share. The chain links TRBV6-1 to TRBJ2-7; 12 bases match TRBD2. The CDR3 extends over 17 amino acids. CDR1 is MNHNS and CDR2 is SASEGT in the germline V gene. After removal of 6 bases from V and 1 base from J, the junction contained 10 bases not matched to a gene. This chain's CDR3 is CASRPPSGRANSYEQYF. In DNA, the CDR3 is TGTGCCAGCAGACCCCCTAGCGGGAGGGCCAATTCCTACGAGCAGTACTTC.

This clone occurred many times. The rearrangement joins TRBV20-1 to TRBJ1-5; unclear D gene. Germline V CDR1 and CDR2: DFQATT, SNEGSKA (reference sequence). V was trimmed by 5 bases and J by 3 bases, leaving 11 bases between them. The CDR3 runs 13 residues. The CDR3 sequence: CSAGGRANQPQHF. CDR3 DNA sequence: TGCAGTGCTGGCGGGAGAGCCAATCAGCCCCAGCATTTT.

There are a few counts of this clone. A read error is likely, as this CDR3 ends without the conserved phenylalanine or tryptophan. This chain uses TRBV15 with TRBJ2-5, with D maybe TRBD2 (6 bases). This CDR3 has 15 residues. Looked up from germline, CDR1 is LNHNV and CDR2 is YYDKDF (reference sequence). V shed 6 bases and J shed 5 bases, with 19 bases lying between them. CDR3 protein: CATSLLSGVYETQYS. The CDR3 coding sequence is TGTGCCACCAGTCTACTATCGGGAGTGTATGAGACCCAGTACTCC.

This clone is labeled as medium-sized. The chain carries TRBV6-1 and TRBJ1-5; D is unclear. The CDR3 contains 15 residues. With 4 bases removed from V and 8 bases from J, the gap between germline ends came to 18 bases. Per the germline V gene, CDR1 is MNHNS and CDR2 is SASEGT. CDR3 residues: CASSGAPSSLEPQHF. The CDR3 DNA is TGTGCCAGCAGTGGCGCACCCTCGAGTTTGGAGCCCCAGCATTTT.